The clone carrying this T cell receptor (beta chain) appeared a single time. The data derive from a study of blood T cell repertoires in COVID-19. The overall study: T cells, B-cell-depleted T cells, or PBMCs provided the cDNA or gDNA that served as material.

V was cut by 5 bases and J by 4 bases, with 8 bases left in between. The germline CDR1 and CDR2 sequences are KGHDR and SFDVKD. The CDR3 runs 14 residues. Repertoires were generated with immunoSEQ multiplex PCR, while TCRdb's copy carries only in-frame clones and drops some. Of 200,000 to 250,000 clones listed, 84% are singletons. The rearrangement links TRBV24-1 to TRBJ2-6; maybe TRBD1 (5 bases). This TCR came from a woman aged 80 or over with active or convalescent COVID-19. The specimen was peripheral blood. The CDR3 protein is CATSAGKGANVLTF. The CDR3 bases are TGTGCCACCAGTGCAGGGAAGGGGGCCAACGTCCTGACTTTC.